The clone carrying this TCR beta chain was counted a single time. Per the original methods: Reference gene primers were amplified, and this amplification served to estimate nucleated cell counts. TCRdb keeps only in-frame clones here, not all; method: immunoSEQ multiplex PCR. The DNA gave D and trimming, while V, J and clone size come from that table. Of around 360,000 clones detected, more than 75% appear once; the ten largest clones hold more than 9%. The entry originates in a study of blood T cell repertoires in COVID-19. Seattle patients were enrolled while actively infected and followed longitudinally. V lost 5 bases, J lost 4 bases, and 10 bases stayed unmatched. Germline lookup yields CDR1 MNHEY and CDR2 SMNVEV (reference sequence). This CDR3 contains 15 residues.

Sequenced: peripheral blood. The receptor's source is a woman aged 30 to 39 with COVID-19, enrolled during active disease. This chain uses TRBV27 with TRBJ1-2, with TRBD1 identical over 7 bases. The CDR3 bases are TGTGCCAGCAGTCTCACCGGGACAGACCTCTATGGCTACACCTTC. Translated, it gives CASSLTGTDLYGYTF.